This entry features one TCR beta chain sequence. Antigen specificity is unknown. This specimen belongs to a study of cytomegalovirus exposure and HLA in healthy donors. Regarding the study as a whole: DRB1 had the most TCR associations and HLA-C the fewest, a later analysis found, with rates varying by HLA locus.

Per the germline V gene, CDR1 is GTSNPN and CDR2 is SVGIG (reference sequence). The V and J ends lost 2 bases and 5 bases respectively, with 10 bases between them. There are 13 residues in the CDR3. Primers for the PCR totalled 60 Vbeta and 13 Jbeta. Using immunoSEQ multiplex PCR, the repertoire was profiled, and TCRdb retains in-frame clones only, with some absent. Of 90,000 to 120,000 clones listed, roughly 73% are singletons. The clonotype originates from a man aged 25 to 40 in good health and CMV-seronegative. Sequencing was done on a sample of PBMCs. V usage is TRBV30 and J usage is TRBJ2-1, with D maybe TRBD1 (6 bases). Here the CDR3 DNA reads TGTGCCTGGAGTCTTGGGACAAACAATGAGCAGTTCTTC. As protein: CAWSLGTNNEQFF.